These 10 T cell receptor beta chains originate from one sample sequenced in a study of T cell responses to AZD1222 COVID-19 vaccine (TCRdb year 2021). Library method: the immunoSEQ multiplex PCR assay. The table comes from immuneACCESS by way of TCRdb, which keeps in-frame sequences with V and J called. Part of the clones is missing from these tables; in studies checked, under half for an unresolved V gene and the rest for unknown reasons. The sample table records roughly 56,000 clones; about 81% of these occur just once. The leading ten clones occupy around 28% of the sample. The time point label corresponds to: about 28 days (+/-7) after the second vaccine dose. The sample here was peripheral blood, taken 28 days after the second AZD1222 dose. The receptor set was obtained from an adult who received the AZD1222 COVID-19 vaccine.

The V call is TRBV7-2, the J call TRBJ1-2; no firm D call. Per the germline V gene, CDR1 is SGHTA and CDR2 is FQGNSA. The CDR3 runs to 12 residues. V was clipped by 3 bases and J by 4 bases, with 6 bases between them. CDR3 coding DNA: TGTGCCAGCAGCTTGGGAGGCTATGGCTACACCTTC. This codes for CASSLGGYGYTF.

This chain joins TRBV3-1 (or the pseudogene TRBV3-2) and TRBJ2-3; D call uncertain. V was clipped by 1 base and J by 5 bases, with 1 base between them. CDR1 is LGHDT, CDR2 YNNKEL, per germline (reference sequence). CDR3 length: 11 amino acids. The chain's CDR3 is CASSQGDTQYF. CDR3 in DNA: TGTGCCAGCAGCCAAGGAGATACGCAGTATTTT.

This clone has only a few counts. The chain links TRBV28 to TRBJ2-1; TRBD2 matches 13 bases. The CDR3 has 16 amino acids. J gave up 7 bases and V 2 bases, and 5 bases lay outside the gene matches. The germline CDR1 and CDR2 sequences are MDHEN and SYDVKM. CDR3 loop: CASSLRGGLAGNEQFF. CDR3 nucleotide sequence: TGTGCCAGCAGTTTAAGAGGGGGACTAGCGGGAAATGAGCAGTTCTTC.

The rearrangement uses TRBV6-6 and TRBJ1-3; D gene uncertain. CDR1 is MNHNY, CDR2 SVGAGI, per germline (reference sequence). Trimming took off 6 bases at V and 0 bases at J, with 9 bases between the two ends. This CDR3 contains 14 residues. CDR3 residues: CASRYEGSGNTIYF. The CDR3 DNA follows: TGTGCCAGCAGGTACGAAGGCTCTGGAAACACCATATATTTT.

This chain joins TRBV6-5 and TRBJ2-1; TRBD2 matches at 12 bases. CDR1 MNHEY and CDR2 SVGAGI come from the germline V gene. V was pared by 5 bases and J by 7 bases, with 6 bases of the junction left unmatched. The CDR3 sequence is 15 residues long. CDR3 loop: CASSQGLAGGNEQFF. The DNA of the CDR3 is TGTGCCAGCAGTCAGGGGCTAGCGGGAGGGAATGAGCAGTTCTTC.

The chain couples TRBV5-8 to TRBJ1-1; D perhaps matches TRBD1 (6 bases). This CDR3 contains 16 residues. Germline-derived CDR1 and CDR2 are SGHTS and YDEGEE. Trimming took off 4 bases at V and 4 bases at J, with 20 bases between the two ends. The CDR3 region has the DNA TGTGCCAGCAGCCCACGGAGACAGGTCCAGTCCACTGAAGCTTTCTTT. As protein: CASSPRRQVQSTEAFF.

This clone was seen only a few times. The V and J genes are TRBV3-1 (or the pseudogene TRBV3-2) and TRBJ2-2; TRBD2 agrees at 10 bases. The CDR3 covers 15 residues. V trimming: 5 bases; J trimming: 5 bases; junction bases outside the gene matches: 5. Germline V gives CDR1 LGHDT, CDR2 YNNKEL (reference sequence). The CDR3 DNA is TGTGCCAGCAGCGCCGGGACTAGCGTTACCGGGGAGCTGTTTTTT. Translating it yields CASSAGTSVTGELFF.

In its sample, this clone was seen once. The chain joins TRBV2 to TRBJ2-7, with 9 bases matching TRBD2. The CDR3 totals 17 residues. Germline V gene sequence: CDR1 SNHLY, CDR2 FYNNEI. Unmatched junction bases numbered 13, after V lost 5 bases and J lost 2 bases. CDR3 loop: CASSSNYGLAMTYEQYF. CDR3 nucleotide sequence: TGTGCCAGCAGTTCAAACTACGGACTAGCGATGACCTACGAGCAGTACTTC.

V usage is TRBV7-9 and J usage is TRBJ1-5; weak D call: TRBD1 (6 bases). Germline V gene sequence: CDR1 SEHNR, CDR2 FQNEAQ (reference sequence). The CDR3 loop spans 13 amino acids. Trimming cost V 5 bases and J 4 bases, with 9 bases left between them. CDR3 sequence: CASSLGQNQPQHF. CDR3 bases: TGTGCCAGCAGCCTCGGACAGAATCAGCCCCAGCATTTT.

The V and J genes are TRBV28 and TRBJ1-2; 7 bases match TRBD1. Germline loops: CDR1 MDHEN, CDR2 SYDVKM. The CDR3 consists of 13 residues. J lost 5 bases, V lost 7 bases, and 7 bases had no gene match. In nucleotides, the CDR3 is TGTGCCAGCACCGCGGGACAGCTGTATGGCTACACCTTC. As protein: CASTAGQLYGYTF.